Below are 27 T cell receptor beta chains sequenced from a single sample in a study of immune characterization of retroperitoneal liposarcoma. One entry per CDR3 protein results from TCRdb running MiXCR on the PCR reads. This sample has about 4,100 distinct CDR3 sequences, with roughly 29% found just once. The material sequenced was blood. The source of these receptors is a female donor with retroperitoneal liposarcoma.

The V gene is TRBV6-1, the J gene TRBJ2-3; tentative D call: TRBD2 (7 bases). This CDR3 contains 15 residues. The germline CDR1 and CDR2 sequences are MNHNS and SASEGT. Trimming left V 1 base short and J 6 bases short, with 14 bases between. The CDR3 protein is CASSEGGGGKDTQYF. DNA for the CDR3: TGTGCCAGCAGTGAAGGGGGAGGGGGTAAGGATACGCAGTATTTT.

By share of the sample, this clonotype is medium-sized. The chain joins TRBV6-1 to TRBJ2-1, with D possibly being TRBD1 (6 bases). This CDR3 is 16 amino acids long. Germline CDR1 and CDR2: MNHNS and SASEGT. Trimming stripped 2 bases from V and 7 bases from J, with 18 bases between. The CDR3: CASSEWDKSIQNEQFF. The DNA of the CDR3 is TGTGCCAGCAGTGAATGGGACAAGTCGATACAGAATGAGCAGTTCTTC.

This clonotype was seen a few times. This chain links TRBV4-1 with TRBJ2-1; D tentatively fits TRBD1 or TRBD2 (5 bases each). In germline, CDR1 is MGHRA, CDR2 YSYEKL. The CDR3 loop spans 16 amino acids. Trimming shortened V by 0 bases and J by 1 base, and 10 bases separated the two germline ends. CDR3 nucleotides: TGCGCCAGCAGCCAAGATGGTGGGGGATCCTACAATGAGCAGTTCTTC. Amino acid sequence: CASSQDGGGSYNEQFF.

In this sample, this clonotype is medium-sized (0.01 to 0.1%). The chain joins TRBV12-5 to TRBJ2-1, with D unclear. V was shortened by 3 bases and J by 4 bases, with 4 bases between the two germline ends. This CDR3 is 12 amino acids long. Germline values: CDR1 LGHNT, CDR2 FRNRAP. The DNA of the CDR3 is TGTGCTAGTGGTTTTGGGTACAATGAGCAGTTCTTC. It yields the protein CASGFGYNEQFF.

By share of the sample, this clonotype is medium-sized (0.01 to 0.1%). The chain employs TRBV7-2 and TRBJ2-3; D uncertain. V gave up 1 base and J gave up 1 base, with 15 bases separating them. Germline V lookup: CDR1 SGHTA, CDR2 FQGNSA. The CDR3 consists of 17 residues. CDR3 nucleotides: TGTGCCAGCAGCTTAGTAGTGTCGCAGACCCGCACAGATACGCAGTATTTT. The encoded protein is CASSLVVSQTRTDTQYF.

This clonotype has a handful of counts. The rearrangement links TRBV27 to TRBJ2-3; 7 nucleotides align to TRBD1. CDR3 length: 15 residues. In germline, CDR1 is MNHEY, CDR2 SMNVEV (reference sequence). After removal of 2 bases from V and 0 bases from J, the junction contained 2 bases not matched to a gene. In DNA form, the CDR3 reads TGTGCCAGCAGTTTACAGGGGGTTAGCACAGATACGCAGTATTTT. Protein product: CASSLQGVSTDTQYF.

The rearrangement uses TRBV27 and TRBJ1-5; D is uncertain. This CDR3 region has 10 residues. V was clipped by 8 bases and J by 4 bases, with 3 bases between them. Germline V gene lookup returns CDR1 MNHEY and CDR2 SMNVEV (reference sequence). CDR3 DNA sequence: TGTGCCAGCGGAAATCAGCCCCAGCATTTT. Translating it yields CASGNQPQHF.

CDR3 coding DNA: TGTGCCTGGAGGATCTCTGGAAACACCATATATTTT. Residues: CAWRISGNTIYF. The chain combines TRBV30 with TRBJ1-3; no clear D gene. The germline CDR1 and CDR2 sequences are GTSNPN and SVGIG (reference sequence). Trimming took off 3 bases at V and 0 bases at J, with 3 bases between the two ends. This CDR3 is 12 amino acids long.

This clonotype is medium-sized by share. This chain connects TRBV6-1 to TRBJ2-1, with D perhaps TRBD1 or TRBD2 (5 bases each). The J call is doubtful: the DNA matches TRBJ2-7 better. CDR3 length: 15 residues. Germline V lookup: CDR1 MNHNS, CDR2 SASEGT. CDR3 region: CASSEPGTDNYEQYF. The CDR3 nucleotides read TGTGCCAGCAGTGAACCCGGGACGGATAACTACGAGCAGTACTTC.

This clonotype was observed a handful of times. The chain carries TRBV6-1 and TRBJ2-1; 11 bases are shared with TRBD2. The germline V gene has CDR1 MNHNS and CDR2 SASEGT. V dropped 11 bases and J dropped 7; count of bases not matched to a gene: 7. The CDR3 has 13 amino acids. The CDR3 loop reads CAGRLAGRNEQFF. Here the CDR3 DNA reads TGTGCCGGCCGACTAGCGGGAAGGAATGAGCAGTTCTTC.

This clonotype is judged large. This chain connects TRBV6-1 to TRBJ2-5; 7 bases map to TRBD1. Germline trimming cut 0 bases from V and 11 bases from J; bases unmatched to any gene: 6. There are 13 residues in the CDR3. CDR1 and CDR2 (germline): MNHNS, SASEGT. CDR3 loop: CASSEAEQGIQYF. For the CDR3, the DNA is TGTGCCAGCAGTGAAGCCGAACAGGGGATTCAGTACTTC.

Judged by abundance, this clonotype is medium-sized (0.01 to 0.1%). V gene TRBV11-3 combines with J gene TRBJ1-1; D not certain. Germline V gene lookup returns CDR1 SGHNT and CDR2 YENEEA. The CDR3 runs 13 residues. Trimming shortened V by 3 bases and J by 1 base, and 6 bases separated the two germline ends. The CDR3 sequence: CASSFNGNTEAFF. The CDR3 bases are TGTGCCAGCAGCTTTAATGGGAACACTGAAGCTTTCTTT.

A single count supports this clonotype. The chain combines TRBV6-5 with TRBJ2-1; 16 positions match TRBD2. CDR1 and CDR2 (germline): MNHEY, SVGAGI. The CDR3 loop spans 13 amino acids. J lost 10 bases, V lost 6 bases, and 0 bases had no gene match. The CDR3 nucleotides read TGTGCCAGCAGGGGACTAGCGGGGGGGGAGCAGTTCTTC. Residues: CASRGLAGGEQFF.

To note about this clonotype: Just one base apart from a much larger clone, this may be a read error. This chain links TRBV6-5 with TRBJ2-1, with 9 bases matching TRBD1. The CDR3 length is 15 residues. Germline CDR1 is MNHEY and CDR2 is SVGAGI. The ends lost 0 bases at V and 8 bases at J; junction bases unmatched: 5. The CDR3 loop is CASSYSGTGRDEQFF. The CDR3 DNA reads as TGTGCCAGCAGTTACTCAGGGACAGGGCGAGATGAGCAGTTCTTC.

CDR3 residues: CASSLDTSGESPTYEQYF. The DNA for the CDR3 is TGTGCCAGCAGCTTAGATACTAGCGGGGAGTCCCCTACCTACGAGCAGTACTTC. V usage is TRBV7-6 and J usage is TRBJ2-7; the match to TRBD2 covers 10 bases. The V and J ends lost 1 base and 2 bases, in that order; junction bases with no gene match: 11. Germline lookup yields CDR1 SGHVS and CDR2 FNYEAQ. The CDR3 spans 18 residues.

This clonotype was detected only a few times. The genes are TRBV12-3 or TRBV12-4 and TRBJ2-5, with TRBD1 as a possible D gene (5 bases). CDR3 size: 14 residues. The V and J ends lost 1 base and 4 bases respectively, with 10 bases between them. The CDR3 protein is CASSLVGAVETQYF. DNA of the CDR3: TGTGCCAGCAGTTTAGTAGGGGCGGTAGAGACCCAGTACTTC.

V and J are TRBV6-4 and TRBJ1-2, with no clear D. V was trimmed by 9 bases and J by 5 bases, leaving 13 bases between them. Looked up from germline, CDR1 is MRHNA and CDR2 is SNTAGT. The CDR3 consists of 12 residues. The CDR3 DNA follows: TGTGCCAGTGATACAGCGCTATATGGCTACACCTTC. As protein: CASDTALYGYTF.

By frequency in the sample, this clonotype is medium-sized. Here the CDR3 reads CASSLRGVRQETQYF. DNA of the CDR3: TGTGCCAGCAGTTTACGGGGGGTTAGGCAAGAGACCCAGTACTTC. The chain carries TRBV12-3 or TRBV12-4 and TRBJ2-5; 7 nucleotides align to TRBD2. CDR3 length: 15 amino acids. V shed 2 bases and J 2 bases; nucleotides not matched to a gene: 5.

This chain uses TRBV12-3 or TRBV12-4 with TRBJ2-6; D unresolved. CDR3 length: 14 residues. V was trimmed by 5 bases and J by 4 bases, leaving 9 bases between them. CDR3 region: CASSAVSGANVLTF. The CDR3 bases are TGTGCCAGCAGTGCAGTCAGCGGGGCCAACGTCCTGACTTTC.

By sample share, this clonotype is medium-sized. The chain couples TRBV6-1 to TRBJ2-1; 8 nucleotides align to TRBD2. There are 15 residues in the CDR3. Unmatched junction bases numbered 3, after V lost 2 bases and J lost 3 bases. Germline CDR1 reads MNHNS; CDR2 reads SASEGT. CDR3 coding DNA: TGTGCCAGCAGTGAAAAAGCGGGGGACTACAATGAGCAGTTCTTC. It specifies CASSEKAGDYNEQFF.

This clonotype is classed as large. V and J are TRBV6-1 and TRBJ2-5; TRBD2 matches 12 bases. The CDR3 is made up of 17 amino acids. CDR1 and CDR2 from the germline V gene are MNHNS and SASEGT. Trimming cost V 0 bases and J 5 bases; bases outside gene matches: 7. CDR3 DNA sequence: TGTGCCAGCAGTGAAGCACCGGGACTAGCGGGTTGGGAGACCCAGTACTTC. This translates into CASSEAPGLAGWETQYF.

V usage is TRBV7-3 and J usage is TRBJ2-3; 10 positions match TRBD2. V trimming: 5 bases; J trimming: 0 bases; junction bases outside the gene matches: 8. There are 17 residues in the CDR3. Germline V gene sequence: CDR1 SGHTA, CDR2 FQGTGA. The CDR3 DNA is TGTGCCAGCAGCAAAGTAGCGGGGGGACCTAGCACAGATACGCAGTATTTT. This gives the protein CASSKVAGGPSTDTQYF.

This chain uses TRBV12-3 or TRBV12-4 with TRBJ2-3; D is perhaps TRBD1 or TRBD2 (5 bases each). The DNA matches TRBJ2-1 better at its end, which makes the J call doubtful. This CDR3 contains 14 residues. The CDR3 protein is CASTLTGRYNEQFF. CDR3 sequence (DNA): TGTGCCAGCACCCTAACGGGACGGTACAATGAGCAGTTCTTC.

The chain links TRBV24-1 to TRBJ1-4, with TRBD1 identical over 10 bases. CDR3 length: 15 residues. The V gene's germline CDR1 is KGHDR and CDR2 SFDVKD. The V segment lost 2 bases and the J segment 8 bases; nucleotides outside the gene matches: 4. The chain's CDR3 is CATSDSGQGKEKLFF. In DNA, the CDR3 is TGTGCCACCAGTGATTCGGGACAGGGGAAGGAAAAACTGTTTTTT.

This clonotype was counted between two and nine times. The chain links TRBV28 to TRBJ2-2; maybe TRBD2 (6 bases). CDR3 length: 16 amino acids. Looked up from germline, CDR1 is MDHEN and CDR2 is SYDVKM. With 3 bases removed from V and 0 bases from J, the gap between germline ends came to 11 bases. Here the CDR3 DNA reads TGTGCCAGCAGTTTTCTAGCGAGCTCGAACACCGGGGAGCTGTTTTTT. Translated: CASSFLASSNTGELFF.

A few counts support this clonotype. The rearrangement uses TRBV6-6 and TRBJ2-1, with no clear D. Trimming removed 2 bases at V and 10 bases at J, with 21 bases between. This CDR3 has 16 amino acids. CDR1 and CDR2 (germline): MNHNY, SVGAGI (reference sequence). CDR3 sequence reads: CASSYGARLVGYEQFF. DNA for the CDR3: TGTGCCAGCAGTTACGGCGCAAGGCTAGTGGGCTACGAGCAGTTCTTC.

V usage is TRBV7-2 and J usage is TRBJ2-4; 8 positions match TRBD1. The ends lost 6 bases at V and 16 bases at J; junction bases unmatched: 8. The CDR3 consists of 11 residues. Germline lookup yields CDR1 SGHTA and CDR2 FQGNSA. CDR3 sequence reads: CASRTDRVQYF. In DNA form, the CDR3 reads TGTGCCAGCAGGACGGACAGGGTCCAATACTTC.